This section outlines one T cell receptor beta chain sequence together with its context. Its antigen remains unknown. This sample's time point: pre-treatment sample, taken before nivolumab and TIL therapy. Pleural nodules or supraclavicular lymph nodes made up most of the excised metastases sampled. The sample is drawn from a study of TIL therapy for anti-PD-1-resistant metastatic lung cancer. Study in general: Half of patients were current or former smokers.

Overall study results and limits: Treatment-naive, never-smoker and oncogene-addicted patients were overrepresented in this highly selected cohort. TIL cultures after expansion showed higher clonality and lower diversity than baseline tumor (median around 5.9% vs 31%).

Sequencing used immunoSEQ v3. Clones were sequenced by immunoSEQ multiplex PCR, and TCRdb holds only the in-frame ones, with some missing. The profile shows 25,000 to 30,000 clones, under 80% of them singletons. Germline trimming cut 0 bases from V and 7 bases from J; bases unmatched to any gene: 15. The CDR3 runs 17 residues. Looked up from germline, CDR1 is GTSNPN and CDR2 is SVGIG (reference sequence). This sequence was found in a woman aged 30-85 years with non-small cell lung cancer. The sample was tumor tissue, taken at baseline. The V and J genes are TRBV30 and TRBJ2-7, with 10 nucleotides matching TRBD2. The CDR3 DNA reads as TGTGCCTGGAGTGTTGGGGCTAGCGGGAGTTTGGGGGGAGAGCAGTACTTC. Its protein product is CAWSVGASGSLGGEQYF. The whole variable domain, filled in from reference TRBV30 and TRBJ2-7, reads SQTIHQWPATLVQPVGSPLSLECTVEGTSNPNLYWYRQAAGRGLQLLFYSVGIGQISSEVPQNLSASRPQDRQFILSSKKLLLSDSGFYLCAWSVGASGSLGGEQYFGPGTRLTVT.